This T cell receptor beta chain was observed in a study of T cells in Graves' hyperthyroidism and ophthalmopathy. Study-wide results and caveats: Blood also showed most of the thyroid clonotypes that were expanded above 0.001.

There were TCR beta CDR3 regions amplified from RNA transcripts. RT-PCR in the first round (using the HTBI primer set) targeted the TCR CDR3. Each CDR3 protein gets one entry after TCRdb re-called the multiplex PCR reads with MiXCR. The table records hundreds of thousands of distinct CDR3 sequences, roughly 15% of them present only once. This clonotype was counted between two and nine times. Its antigen remains unknown. The germline CDR1 and CDR2 sequences are SGHAT and FQNNGV. V was pared by 3 bases and J by 0 bases, with 7 bases of the junction left unmatched. This CDR3 has 16 amino acids. This rearrangement joins TRBV11-2 to TRBJ2-7; TRBD1 matches at 8 bases. The sequenced sample consisted of blood. The sequence came from a man younger than 35 with Graves' ophthalmopathy. The CDR3 loop reads CASSLLSGTGSYEQYF. In DNA, the CDR3 is TGTGCCAGCAGCTTGCTCTCCGGGACAGGCTCCTACGAGCAGTACTTC. The whole variable domain, filled in from reference TRBV11-2 and TRBJ2-7, reads EAGVAQSPRYKIIEKRQSVAFWCNPISGHATLYWYQQILGQGPKLLIQFQNNGVVDDSQLPKDRFSAERLKGVDSTLKIQPAKLEDSAVYLCASSLLSGTGSYEQYFGPGTRLTVT.